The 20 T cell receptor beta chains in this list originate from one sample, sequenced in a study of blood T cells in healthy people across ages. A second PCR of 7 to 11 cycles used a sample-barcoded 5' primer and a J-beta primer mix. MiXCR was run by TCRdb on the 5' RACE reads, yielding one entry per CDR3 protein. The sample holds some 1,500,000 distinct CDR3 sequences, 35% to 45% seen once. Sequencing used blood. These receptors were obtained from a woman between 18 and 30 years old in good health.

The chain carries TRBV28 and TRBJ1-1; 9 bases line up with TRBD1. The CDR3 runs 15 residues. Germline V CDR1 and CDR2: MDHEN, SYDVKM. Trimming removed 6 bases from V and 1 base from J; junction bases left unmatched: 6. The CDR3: CASREQGAWNTEAFF. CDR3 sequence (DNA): TGTGCCAGCAGAGAACAGGGGGCTTGGAACACTGAAGCTTTCTTT.

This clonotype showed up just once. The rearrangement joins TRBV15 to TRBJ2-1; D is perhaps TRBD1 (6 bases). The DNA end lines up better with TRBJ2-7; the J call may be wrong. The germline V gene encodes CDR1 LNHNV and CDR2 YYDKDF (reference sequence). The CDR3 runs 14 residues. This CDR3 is CATGTPLSYNEQYF. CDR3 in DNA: TGTGCCACGGGGACACCCTTATCCTACAATGAGCAGTACTTC.

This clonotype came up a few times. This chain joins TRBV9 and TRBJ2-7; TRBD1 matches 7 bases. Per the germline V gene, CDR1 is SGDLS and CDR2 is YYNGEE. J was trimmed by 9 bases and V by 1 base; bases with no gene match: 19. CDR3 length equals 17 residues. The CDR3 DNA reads TGTGCCAGCAGCGTATCCCCCATGACAGGGACCGTCGGGGTGCAGTACTTC. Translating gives CASSVSPMTGTVGVQYF.

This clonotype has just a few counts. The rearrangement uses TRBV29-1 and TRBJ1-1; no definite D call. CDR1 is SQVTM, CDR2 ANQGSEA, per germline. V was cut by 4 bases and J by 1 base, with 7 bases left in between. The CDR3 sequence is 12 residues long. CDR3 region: CSVGERNTEAFF. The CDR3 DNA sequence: TGCAGCGTTGGGGAAAGGAACACTGAAGCTTTCTTT.

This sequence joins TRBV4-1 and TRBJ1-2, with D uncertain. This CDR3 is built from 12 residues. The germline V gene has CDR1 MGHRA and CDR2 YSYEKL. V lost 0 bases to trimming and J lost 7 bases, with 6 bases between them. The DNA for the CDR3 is TGCGCCAGCAGCCAAGATTGGGGTGGCTACACCTTC. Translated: CASSQDWGGYTF.

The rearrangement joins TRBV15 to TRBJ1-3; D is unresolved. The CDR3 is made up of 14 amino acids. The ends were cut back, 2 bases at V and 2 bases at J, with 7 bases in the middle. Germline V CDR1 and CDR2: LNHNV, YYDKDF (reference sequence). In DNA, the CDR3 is TGTGCCACCAGCAGATTCACGCCTGGAAACACCATATATTTT. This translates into CATSRFTPGNTIYF.

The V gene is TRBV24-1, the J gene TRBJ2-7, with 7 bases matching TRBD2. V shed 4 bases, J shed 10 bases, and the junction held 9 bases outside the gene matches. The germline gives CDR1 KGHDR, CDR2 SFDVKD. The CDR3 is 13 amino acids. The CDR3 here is CATSEGDYSDQYF. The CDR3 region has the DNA TGTGCCACCAGTGAAGGGGACTATTCCGATCAGTACTTC.

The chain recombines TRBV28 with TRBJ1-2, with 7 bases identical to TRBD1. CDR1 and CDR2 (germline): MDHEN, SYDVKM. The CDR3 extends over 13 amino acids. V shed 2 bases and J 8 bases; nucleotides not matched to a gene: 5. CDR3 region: CASSLKGARGYTF. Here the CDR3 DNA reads TGTGCCAGCAGTTTAAAGGGGGCGCGGGGCTACACCTTC.

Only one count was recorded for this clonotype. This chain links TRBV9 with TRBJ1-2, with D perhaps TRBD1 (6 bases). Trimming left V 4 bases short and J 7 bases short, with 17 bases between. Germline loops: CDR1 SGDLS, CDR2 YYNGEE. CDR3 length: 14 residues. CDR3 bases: TGTGCCAGCAGCTCGACAGGTGGGGCGGGTGGCTACACCTTC. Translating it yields CASSSTGGAGGYTF.

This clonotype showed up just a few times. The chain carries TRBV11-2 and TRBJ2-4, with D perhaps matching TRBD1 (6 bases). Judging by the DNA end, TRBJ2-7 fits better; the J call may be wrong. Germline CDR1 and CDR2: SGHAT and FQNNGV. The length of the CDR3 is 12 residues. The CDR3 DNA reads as TGTGCCAGCTTGGACAGATCCTACGAGCAGTACTTC. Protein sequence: CASLDRSYEQYF.

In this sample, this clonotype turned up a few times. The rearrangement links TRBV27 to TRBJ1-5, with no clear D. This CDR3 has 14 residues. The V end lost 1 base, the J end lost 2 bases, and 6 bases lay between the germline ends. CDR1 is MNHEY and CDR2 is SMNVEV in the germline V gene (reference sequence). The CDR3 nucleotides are TGTGCCAGCAGTTTATTGGGCCGCAATCAGCCCCAGCATTTT. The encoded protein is CASSLLGRNQPQHF.

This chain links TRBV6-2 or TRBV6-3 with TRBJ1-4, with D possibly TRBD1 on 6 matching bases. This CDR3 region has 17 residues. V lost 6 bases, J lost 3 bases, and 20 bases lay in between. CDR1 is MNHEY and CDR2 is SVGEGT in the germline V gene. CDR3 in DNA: TGTGCCAGCAGGACCGACAGGAGGAAACGCGCTAATGAAAAACTGTTTTTT. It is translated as CASRTDRRKRANEKLFF.

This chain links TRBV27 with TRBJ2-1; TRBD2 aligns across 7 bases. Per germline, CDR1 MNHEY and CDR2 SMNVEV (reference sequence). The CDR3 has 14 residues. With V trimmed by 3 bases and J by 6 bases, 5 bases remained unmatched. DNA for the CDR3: TGTGCCAGCAGTTTCCTAGGGAGGGGCAATGAGCAGTTCTTC. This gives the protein CASSFLGRGNEQFF.

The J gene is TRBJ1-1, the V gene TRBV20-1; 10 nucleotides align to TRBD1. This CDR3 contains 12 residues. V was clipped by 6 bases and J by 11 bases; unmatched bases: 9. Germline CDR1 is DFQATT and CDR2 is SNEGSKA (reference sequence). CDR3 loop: CSARQGAHVAFF. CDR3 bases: TGCAGTGCCAGACAGGGGGCGCATGTTGCTTTCTTT.

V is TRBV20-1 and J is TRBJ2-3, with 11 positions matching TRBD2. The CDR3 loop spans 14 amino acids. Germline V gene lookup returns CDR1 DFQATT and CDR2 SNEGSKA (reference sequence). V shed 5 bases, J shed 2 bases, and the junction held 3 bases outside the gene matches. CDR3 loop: CSAELAGVTDTQYF. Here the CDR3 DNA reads TGCAGTGCTGAACTAGCGGGAGTCACAGATACGCAGTATTTT.

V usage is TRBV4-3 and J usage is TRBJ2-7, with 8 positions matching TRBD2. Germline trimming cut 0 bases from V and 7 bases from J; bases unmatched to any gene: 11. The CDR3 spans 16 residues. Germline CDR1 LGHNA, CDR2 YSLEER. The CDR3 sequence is CASSQESSGSMGEQYF. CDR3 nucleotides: TGCGCCAGCAGCCAAGAATCCAGCGGGAGCATGGGGGAGCAGTACTTC.

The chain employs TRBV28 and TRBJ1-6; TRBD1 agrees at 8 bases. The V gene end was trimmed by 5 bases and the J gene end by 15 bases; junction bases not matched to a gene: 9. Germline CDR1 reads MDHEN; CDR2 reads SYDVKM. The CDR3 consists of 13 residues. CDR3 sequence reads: CASSTLTGGFLHF. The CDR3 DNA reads TGTGCCAGCAGTACATTAACAGGGGGGTTCCTCCACTTT. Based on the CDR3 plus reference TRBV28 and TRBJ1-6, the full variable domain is DVKVTQSSRYLVKRTGEKVFLECVQDMDHENMFWYRQDPGLGLRLIYFSYDVKMKEKGDIPEGYSVSREKKERFSLILESASTNQTSMYLCASSTLTGGFLHFGNGTRLTVT.

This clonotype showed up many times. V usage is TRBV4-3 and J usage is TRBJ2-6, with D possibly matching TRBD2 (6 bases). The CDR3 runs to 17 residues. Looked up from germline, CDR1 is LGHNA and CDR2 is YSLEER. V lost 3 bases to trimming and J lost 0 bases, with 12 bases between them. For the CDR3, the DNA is TGCGCCAGCAGCCAGAGGAGGGAGAGCTCTGGGGCCAACGTCCTGACTTTC. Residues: CASSQRRESSGANVLTF.

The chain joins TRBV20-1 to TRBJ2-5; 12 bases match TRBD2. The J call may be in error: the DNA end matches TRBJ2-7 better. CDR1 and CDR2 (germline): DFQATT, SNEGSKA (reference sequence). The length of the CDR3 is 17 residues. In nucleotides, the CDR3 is TGCAGTGCTAGAGATGGGACTAGCGGGTACGGCTCCTACGAGCAGTACTTC. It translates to CSARDGTSGYGSYEQYF.

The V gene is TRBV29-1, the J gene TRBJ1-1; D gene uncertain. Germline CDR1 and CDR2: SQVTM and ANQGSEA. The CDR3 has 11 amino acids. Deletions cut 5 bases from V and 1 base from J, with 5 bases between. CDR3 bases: TGCAGCGTTAGGCAGAACACTGAAGCTTTCTTT. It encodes CSVRQNTEAFF.